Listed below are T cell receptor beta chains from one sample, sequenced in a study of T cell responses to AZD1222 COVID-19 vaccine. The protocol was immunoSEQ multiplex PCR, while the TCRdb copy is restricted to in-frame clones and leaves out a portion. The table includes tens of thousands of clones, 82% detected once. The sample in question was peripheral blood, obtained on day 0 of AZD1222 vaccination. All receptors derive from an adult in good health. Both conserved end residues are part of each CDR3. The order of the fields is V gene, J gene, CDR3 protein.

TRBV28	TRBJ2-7	CASSLFGAYEQYF
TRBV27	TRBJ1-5	CASSTIGGINQPQHF
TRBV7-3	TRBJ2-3	CASSPKGGITDTQYF
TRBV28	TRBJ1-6	CASSNPRGPLHF
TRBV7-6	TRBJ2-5	CASSRRTGGPETQYF
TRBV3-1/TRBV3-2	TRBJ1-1	CASSPRQVTEAFF
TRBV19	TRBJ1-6	CASSNRTVRSSYNSPLHF
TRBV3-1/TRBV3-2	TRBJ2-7	CASSQAPGVHEQYF
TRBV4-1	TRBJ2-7	CASSQLALSSYEQYF
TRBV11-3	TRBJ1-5	CASSPGGNQPQHF
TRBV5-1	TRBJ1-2	CASSLISPRVNPEGYTF
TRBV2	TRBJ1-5	CASSLRSNQPQHF
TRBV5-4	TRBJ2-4	CASSLEGRRAKNIQYF
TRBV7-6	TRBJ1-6	CASSSSQGVHSPLHF
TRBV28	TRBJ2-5	CASSFRVETQYF
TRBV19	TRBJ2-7	CASSIGGRDREQYF
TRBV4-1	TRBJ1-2	CASSQDQGLGYGYTF
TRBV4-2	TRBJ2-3	CASSQGLAGGTSTDTQYF
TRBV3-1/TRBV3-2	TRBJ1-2	CASSPRTESYGYTF
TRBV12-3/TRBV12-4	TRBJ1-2	CASSFGTDYGYTF
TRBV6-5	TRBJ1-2	CASSYVGSGYGYTF
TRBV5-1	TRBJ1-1	CASSLGVADMNTEAFF
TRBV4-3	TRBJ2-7	CASSHDSDSYEQYF
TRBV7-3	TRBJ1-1	CASSRQVNTEAFF
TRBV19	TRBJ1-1	CASRGLKTGGEEAFF
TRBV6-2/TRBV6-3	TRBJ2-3	CASSPGHQSTDTQYF
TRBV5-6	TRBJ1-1	CASSLPTGVWTEAFF
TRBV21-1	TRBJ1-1	CASSRIQGAQALNTEAFF
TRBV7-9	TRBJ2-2	CASSLLNTGELFF
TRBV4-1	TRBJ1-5	CASSHVVGRARDQPQHF
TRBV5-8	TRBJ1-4	CASSLWGLEANEKLFF
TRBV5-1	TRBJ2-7	CASTGPRDEQYF
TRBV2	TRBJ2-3	CASRWDHTDTQYF
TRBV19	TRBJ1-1	CASSRARWSDTEAFF
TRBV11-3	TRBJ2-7	CASSPTRLVPYEQYF
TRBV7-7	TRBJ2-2	CASSLDRGQAGELFF
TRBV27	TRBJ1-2	CASSPRQGLYGYTF
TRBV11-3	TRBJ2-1	CASSFWGAHDSYNEQFF
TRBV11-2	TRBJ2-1	CASSGGTGGEQFF
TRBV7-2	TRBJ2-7	CASSLGAVAYEQYF
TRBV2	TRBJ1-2	CASSWYLTGYTF
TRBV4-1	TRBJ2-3	CASRFGRKGEGTDTQYF
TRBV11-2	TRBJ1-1	CASSLRTDTEAFF
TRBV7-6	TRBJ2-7	CASSLGVTGPYEQYF